This entry describes one T cell receptor (beta chain). A case of COVID-19 had been met by exposed participants within 2 weeks before study entry. Profiled with immunoSEQ multiplex PCR; TCRdb holds only in-frame clones, not every one. The sample holds approximately 380,000 clones; more than 85% are singletons and the top ten take around 0.86%. This record belongs to a study of blood T cell repertoires in COVID-19. This CDR3 comprises 13 residues. Germline CDR1 reads SGHAT; CDR2 reads FQNNGV. Trimming removed 5 bases from V and 9 bases from J; junction bases left unmatched: 9. The rearrangement links TRBV11-2 to TRBJ1-1; 7 nucleotides line up with TRBD1. This TCR was sampled from a woman aged 40-49 years who had been exposed to COVID-19. The sequenced sample was PBMCs or T cells enriched from blood (not recorded which). CDR3 sequence (DNA): TGTGCCAGCAGCCAAGACAGGGTTCGACAAGCTTTCTTT. It is translated as CASSQDRVRQAFF.